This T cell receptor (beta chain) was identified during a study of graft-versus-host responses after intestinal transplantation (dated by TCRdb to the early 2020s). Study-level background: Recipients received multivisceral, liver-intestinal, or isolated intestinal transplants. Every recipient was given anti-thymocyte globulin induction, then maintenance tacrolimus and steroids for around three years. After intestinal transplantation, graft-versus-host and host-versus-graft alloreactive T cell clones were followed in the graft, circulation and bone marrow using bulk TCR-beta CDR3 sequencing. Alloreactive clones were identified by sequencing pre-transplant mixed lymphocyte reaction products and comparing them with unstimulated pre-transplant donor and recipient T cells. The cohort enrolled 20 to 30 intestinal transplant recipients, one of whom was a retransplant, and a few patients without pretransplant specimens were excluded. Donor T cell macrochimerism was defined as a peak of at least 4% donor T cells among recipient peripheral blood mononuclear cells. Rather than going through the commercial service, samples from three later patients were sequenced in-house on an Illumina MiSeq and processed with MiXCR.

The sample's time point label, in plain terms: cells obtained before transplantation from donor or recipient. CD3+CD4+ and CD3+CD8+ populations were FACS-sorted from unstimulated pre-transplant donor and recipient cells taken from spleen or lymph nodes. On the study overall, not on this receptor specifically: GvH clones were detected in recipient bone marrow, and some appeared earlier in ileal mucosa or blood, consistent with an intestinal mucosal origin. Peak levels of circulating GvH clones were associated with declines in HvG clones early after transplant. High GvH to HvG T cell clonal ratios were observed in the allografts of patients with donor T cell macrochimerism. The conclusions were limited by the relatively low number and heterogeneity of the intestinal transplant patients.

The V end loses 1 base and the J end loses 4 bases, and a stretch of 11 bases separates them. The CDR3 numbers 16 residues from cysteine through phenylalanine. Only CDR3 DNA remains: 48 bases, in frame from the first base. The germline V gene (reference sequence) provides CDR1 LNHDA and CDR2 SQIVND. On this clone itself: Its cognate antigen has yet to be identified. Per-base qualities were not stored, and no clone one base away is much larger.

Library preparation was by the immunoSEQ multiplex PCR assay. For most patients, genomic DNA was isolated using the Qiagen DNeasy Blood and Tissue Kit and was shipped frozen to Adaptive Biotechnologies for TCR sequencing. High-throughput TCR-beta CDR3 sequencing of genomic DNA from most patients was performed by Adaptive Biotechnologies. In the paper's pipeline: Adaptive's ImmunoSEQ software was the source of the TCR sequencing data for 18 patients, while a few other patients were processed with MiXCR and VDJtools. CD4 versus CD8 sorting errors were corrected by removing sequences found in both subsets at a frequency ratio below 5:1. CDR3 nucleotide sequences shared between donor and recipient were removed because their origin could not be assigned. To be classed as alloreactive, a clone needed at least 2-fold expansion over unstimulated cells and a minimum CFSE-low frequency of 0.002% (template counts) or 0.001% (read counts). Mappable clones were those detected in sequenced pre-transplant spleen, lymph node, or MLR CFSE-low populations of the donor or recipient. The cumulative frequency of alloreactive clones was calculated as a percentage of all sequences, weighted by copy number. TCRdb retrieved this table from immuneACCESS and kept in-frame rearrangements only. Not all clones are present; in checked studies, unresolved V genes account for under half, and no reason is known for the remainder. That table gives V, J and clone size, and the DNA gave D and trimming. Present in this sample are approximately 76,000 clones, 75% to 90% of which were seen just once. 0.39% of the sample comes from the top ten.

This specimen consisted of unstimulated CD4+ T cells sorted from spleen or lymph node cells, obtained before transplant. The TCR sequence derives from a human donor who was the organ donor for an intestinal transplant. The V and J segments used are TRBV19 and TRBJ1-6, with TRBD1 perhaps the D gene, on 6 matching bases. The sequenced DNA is TGTGCCAGTAGTATAGCCTCAGGGGCTTATAATTCACCCCTCCACTTT. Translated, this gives CASSIASGAYNSPLHF.